The 2 T cell receptor beta chains presented below share a single source sample, sequenced in a study of blood T cell repertoires in COVID-19. The repertoire was sequenced with immunoSEQ multiplex PCR; TCRdb's copy has only in-frame clones and lacks some. The table includes over 200,000 clones, 81% detected once. Sequencing was performed on peripheral blood. Every receptor here comes from a woman aged 80 or over with acute or convalescent COVID-19.

This rearrangement joins TRBV6-5 to TRBJ2-5, with TRBD1 matching 7 bases. With 6 bases clipped from V and 5 bases from J, the junction kept 6 bases outside the gene matches. Looked up from germline, CDR1 is MNHEY and CDR2 is SVGAGI. This CDR3 comprises 13 residues. The CDR3 reads CASSLTGPETQYF. CDR3 DNA sequence: TGTGCCAGCAGCTTGACAGGGCCCGAGACCCAGTACTTC.

The V gene is TRBV19, the J gene TRBJ2-3; D ambiguous. V lost 3 bases, J lost 6 bases, and 13 bases lay in between. This CDR3 region has 14 residues. Germline CDR1 and CDR2: LNHDA and SQIVND (reference sequence). The CDR3 sequence: CASSIELAADTQYF. The CDR3 DNA is TGTGCCAGTAGTATCGAACTGGCGGCGGATACGCAGTATTTT.